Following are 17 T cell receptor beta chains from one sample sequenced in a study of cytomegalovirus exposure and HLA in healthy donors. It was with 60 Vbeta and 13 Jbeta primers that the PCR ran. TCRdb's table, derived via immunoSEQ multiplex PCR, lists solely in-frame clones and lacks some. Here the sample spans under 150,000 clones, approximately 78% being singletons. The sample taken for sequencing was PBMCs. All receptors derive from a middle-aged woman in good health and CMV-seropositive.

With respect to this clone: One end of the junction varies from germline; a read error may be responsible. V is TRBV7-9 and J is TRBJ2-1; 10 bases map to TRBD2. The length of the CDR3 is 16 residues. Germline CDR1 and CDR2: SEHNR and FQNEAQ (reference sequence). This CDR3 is CSSSLSLAGVYNEQFF. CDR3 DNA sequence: TGTTCCAGCAGCTTATCCCTAGCGGGAGTTTACAATGAGCAGTTCTTC.

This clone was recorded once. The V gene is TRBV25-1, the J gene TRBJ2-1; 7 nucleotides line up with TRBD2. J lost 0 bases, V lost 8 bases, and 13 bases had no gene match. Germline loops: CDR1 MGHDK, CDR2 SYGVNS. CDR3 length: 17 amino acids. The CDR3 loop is CASVFAPLADSYNEQFF. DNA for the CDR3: TGTGCCAGCGTATTCGCCCCCCTAGCGGACTCCTACAATGAGCAGTTCTTC.

CDR3 bases: TGTGCCAGCAGCCAAGATCTAGGATACGAGCAGTACTTC. It codes for CASSQDLGYEQYF. The chain employs TRBV4-2 and TRBJ2-5; unclear D gene. Near its end, the DNA agrees better with TRBJ2-7, so the J call may be wrong. The CDR3 extends over 13 amino acids. Germline CDR1 LGHNA, CDR2 YNFKEQ.

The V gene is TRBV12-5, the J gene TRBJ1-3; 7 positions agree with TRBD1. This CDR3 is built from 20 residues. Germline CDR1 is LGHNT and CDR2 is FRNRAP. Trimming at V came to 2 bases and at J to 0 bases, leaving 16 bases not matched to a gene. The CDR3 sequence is CASGLTNLRDSSVSGNTIYF. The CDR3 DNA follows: TGTGCTAGTGGTTTGACAAACCTCCGGGACAGCTCCGTCTCTGGAAACACCATATATTTT.

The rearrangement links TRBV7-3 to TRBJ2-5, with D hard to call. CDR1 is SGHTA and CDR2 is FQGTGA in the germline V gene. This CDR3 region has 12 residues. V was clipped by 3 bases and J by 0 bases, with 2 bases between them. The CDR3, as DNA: TGTGCCAGCAGCTTCTACCAAGAGACCCAGTACTTC. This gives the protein CASSFYQETQYF.

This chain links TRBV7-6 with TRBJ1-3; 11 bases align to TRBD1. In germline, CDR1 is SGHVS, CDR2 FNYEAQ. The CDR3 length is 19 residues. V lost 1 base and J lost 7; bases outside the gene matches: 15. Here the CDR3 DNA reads TGTGCCAGCAGCTTAGACTGGACAGGGGGCGCAGGGAGTAGGAACACCATATATTTT. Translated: CASSLDWTGGAGSRNTIYF.

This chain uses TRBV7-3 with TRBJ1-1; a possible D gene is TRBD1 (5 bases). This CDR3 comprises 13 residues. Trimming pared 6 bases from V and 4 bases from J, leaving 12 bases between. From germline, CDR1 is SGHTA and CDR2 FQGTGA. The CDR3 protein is CASSPGKGTEAFF. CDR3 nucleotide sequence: TGTGCCAGCAGTCCAGGGAAGGGCACTGAAGCTTTCTTT.

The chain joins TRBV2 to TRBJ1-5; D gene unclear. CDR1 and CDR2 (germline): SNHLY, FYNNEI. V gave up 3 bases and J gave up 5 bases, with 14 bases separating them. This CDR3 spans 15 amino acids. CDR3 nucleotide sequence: TGTGCCAGCAGTGACCGCAGCGGCGGCGATCAGCCCCAGCATTTT. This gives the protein CASSDRSGGDQPQHF.

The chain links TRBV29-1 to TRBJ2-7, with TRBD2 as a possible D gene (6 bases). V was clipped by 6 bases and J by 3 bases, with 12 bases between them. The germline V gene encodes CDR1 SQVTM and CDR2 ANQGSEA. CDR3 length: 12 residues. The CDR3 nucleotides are TGCAGCGTCCTCTGGGGGGACTACGAGCAGTACTTC. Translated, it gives CSVLWGDYEQYF.

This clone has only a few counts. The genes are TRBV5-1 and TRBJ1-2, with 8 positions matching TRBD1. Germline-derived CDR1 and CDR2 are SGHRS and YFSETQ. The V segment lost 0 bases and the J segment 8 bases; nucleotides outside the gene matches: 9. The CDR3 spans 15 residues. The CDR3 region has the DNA TGCGCCAGCAGCTTGGCCGGGACAGGCCCTCTGGGCTACACCTTC. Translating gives CASSLAGTGPLGYTF.

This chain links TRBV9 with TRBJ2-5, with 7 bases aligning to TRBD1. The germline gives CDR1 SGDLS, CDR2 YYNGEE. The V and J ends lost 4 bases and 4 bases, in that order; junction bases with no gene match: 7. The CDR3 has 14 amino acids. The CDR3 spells CASSPPNRGETQYF. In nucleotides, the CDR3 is TGTGCCAGCAGCCCACCTAACAGGGGAGAGACCCAGTACTTC.

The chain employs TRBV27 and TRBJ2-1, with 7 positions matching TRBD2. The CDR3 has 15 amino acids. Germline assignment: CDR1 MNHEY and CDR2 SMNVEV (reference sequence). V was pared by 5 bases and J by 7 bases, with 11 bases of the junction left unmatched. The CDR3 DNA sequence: TGTGCCAGCAGTCAGACCTGGGCGGGAGCGAATGAGCAGTTCTTC. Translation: CASSQTWAGANEQFF.

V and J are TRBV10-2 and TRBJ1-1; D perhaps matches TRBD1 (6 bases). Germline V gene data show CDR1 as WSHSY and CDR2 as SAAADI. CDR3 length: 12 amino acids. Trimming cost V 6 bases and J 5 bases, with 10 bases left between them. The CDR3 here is CASSRGGTEAFF. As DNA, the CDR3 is TGCGCCAGCAGCAGGGGCGGGACTGAAGCTTTCTTT.

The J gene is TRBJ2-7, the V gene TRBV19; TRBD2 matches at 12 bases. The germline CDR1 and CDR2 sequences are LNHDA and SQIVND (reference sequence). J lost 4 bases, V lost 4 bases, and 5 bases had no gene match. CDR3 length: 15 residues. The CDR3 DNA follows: TGTGCCAGTAGTACCTCTGGACTAGCGGGGTACGAGCAGTACTTC. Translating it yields CASSTSGLAGYEQYF.

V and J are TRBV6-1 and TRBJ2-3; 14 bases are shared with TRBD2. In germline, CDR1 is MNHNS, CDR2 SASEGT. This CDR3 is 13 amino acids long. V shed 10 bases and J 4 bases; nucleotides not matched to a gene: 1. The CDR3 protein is CATGLAGADTQYF. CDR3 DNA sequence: TGTGCCACGGGACTAGCGGGAGCAGATACGCAGTATTTT.

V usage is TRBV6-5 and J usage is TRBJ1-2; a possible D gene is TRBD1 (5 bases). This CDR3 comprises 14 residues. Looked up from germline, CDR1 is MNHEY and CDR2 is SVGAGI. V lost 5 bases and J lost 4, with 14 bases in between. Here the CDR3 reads CASSGGMGVYGYTF. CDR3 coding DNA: TGTGCCAGCAGTGGAGGGATGGGGGTCTATGGCTACACCTTC.

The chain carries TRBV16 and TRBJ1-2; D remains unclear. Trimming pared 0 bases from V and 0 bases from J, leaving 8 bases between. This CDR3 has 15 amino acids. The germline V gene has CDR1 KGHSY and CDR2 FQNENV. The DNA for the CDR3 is TGTGCCAGCAGCCAATCCCCGACATCTAACTATGGCTACACCTTC. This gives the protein CASSQSPTSNYGYTF.